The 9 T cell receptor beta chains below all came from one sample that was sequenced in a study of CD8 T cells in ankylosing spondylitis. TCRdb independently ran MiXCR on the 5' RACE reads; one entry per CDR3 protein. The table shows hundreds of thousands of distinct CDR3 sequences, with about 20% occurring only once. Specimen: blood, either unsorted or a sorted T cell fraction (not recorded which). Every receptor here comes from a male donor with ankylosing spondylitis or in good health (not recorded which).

The CDR3 bases are TGTGCCAGCAGTGAAGCGGGACAGGATCAGCCCCAGCATTTT. Protein: CASSEAGQDQPQHF. The chain joins TRBV6-1 to TRBJ1-5; 8 nucleotides align to TRBD1. The CDR3 extends over 14 amino acids. Germline V lookup: CDR1 MNHNS, CDR2 SASEGT. With 0 bases clipped from V and 5 bases from J, the junction kept 0 bases outside the gene matches.

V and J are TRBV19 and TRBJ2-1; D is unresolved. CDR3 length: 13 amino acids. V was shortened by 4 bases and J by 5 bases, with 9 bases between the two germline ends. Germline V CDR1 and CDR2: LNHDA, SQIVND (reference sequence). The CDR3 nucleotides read TGTGCCAGTAGTAGGGGTGGTAACAATGAGCAGTTCTTC. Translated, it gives CASSRGGNNEQFF.

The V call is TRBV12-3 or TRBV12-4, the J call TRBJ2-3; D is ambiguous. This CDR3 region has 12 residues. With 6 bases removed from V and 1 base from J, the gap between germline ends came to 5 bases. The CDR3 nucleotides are TGTGCCAGCAGATCCGGCACAGATACGCAGTATTTT. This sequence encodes CASRSGTDTQYF.

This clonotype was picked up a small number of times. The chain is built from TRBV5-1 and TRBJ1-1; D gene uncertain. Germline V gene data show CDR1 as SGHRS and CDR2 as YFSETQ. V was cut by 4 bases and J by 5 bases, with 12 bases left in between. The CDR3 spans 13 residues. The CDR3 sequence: CASSADVGTEAFF. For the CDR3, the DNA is TGCGCCAGCAGCGCGGACGTAGGGACTGAAGCTTTCTTT.

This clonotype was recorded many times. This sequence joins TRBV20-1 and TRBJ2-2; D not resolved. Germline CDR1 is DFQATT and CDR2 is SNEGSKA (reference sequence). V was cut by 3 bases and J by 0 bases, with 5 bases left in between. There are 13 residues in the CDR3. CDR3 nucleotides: TGCAGTGCTAGCCTACCGAACACCGGGGAGCTGTTTTTT. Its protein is CSASLPNTGELFF.

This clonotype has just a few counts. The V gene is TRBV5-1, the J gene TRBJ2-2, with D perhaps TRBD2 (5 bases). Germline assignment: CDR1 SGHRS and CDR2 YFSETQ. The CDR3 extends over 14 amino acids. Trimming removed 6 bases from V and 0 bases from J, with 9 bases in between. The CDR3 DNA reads TGCGCCAGCAACGGGGTTCCGAACACCGGGGAGCTGTTTTTT. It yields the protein CASNGVPNTGELFF. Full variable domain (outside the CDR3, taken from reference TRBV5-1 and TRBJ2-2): KAGVTQTPRYLIKTRGQQVTLSCSPISGHRSVSWYQQTPGQGLQFLFEYFSETQRNKGNFPGRFSGRQFSNSRSEMNVSTLELGDSALYLCASNGVPNTGELFFGEGSRLTVL.

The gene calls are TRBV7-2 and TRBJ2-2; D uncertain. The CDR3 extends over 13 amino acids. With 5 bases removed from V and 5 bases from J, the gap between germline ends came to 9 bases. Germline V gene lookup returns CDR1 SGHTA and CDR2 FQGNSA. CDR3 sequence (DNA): TGTGCCAGCAGCGCGACGGTTACCGGGGAGCTGTTTTTT. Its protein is CASSATVTGELFF.

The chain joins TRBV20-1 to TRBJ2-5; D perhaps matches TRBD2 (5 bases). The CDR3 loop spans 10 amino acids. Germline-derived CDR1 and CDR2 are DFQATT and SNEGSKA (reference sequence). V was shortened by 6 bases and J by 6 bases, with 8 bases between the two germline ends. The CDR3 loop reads CSAIGKTQYF. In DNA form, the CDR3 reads TGCAGTGCGATCGGGAAGACCCAGTACTTC.

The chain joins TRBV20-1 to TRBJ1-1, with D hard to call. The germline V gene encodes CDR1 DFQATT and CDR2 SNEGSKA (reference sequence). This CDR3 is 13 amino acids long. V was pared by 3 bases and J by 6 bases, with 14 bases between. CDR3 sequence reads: CSARTSWIPEAFF. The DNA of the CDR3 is TGCAGTGCTAGGACGTCTTGGATCCCTGAAGCTTTCTTT.